This TCR beta chain appears in the sequencing data of a study of cytomegalovirus exposure and HLA in healthy donors (dated by TCRdb to between 2016 and 2019). Study-level background: A later analysis indicated that the 120 or so validation repertoires were generated on the platform also employed for the approximately 670 repertoires of the first cohort. To predict cytomegalovirus infection status, the study brought together high-throughput TCR immunosequencing, statistical association of individual TCRs with disease status, and machine learning. The aim of the study was to test whether cataloging public T cell receptors could identify signatures of past pathogen exposure. Along with the roughly 610-subject first cohort, a separate validation cohort of over a hundred different subjects was used.

There are 13 amino acids in the CDR3, from cysteine to phenylalanine inclusive. Solely the CDR3 DNA is kept, with 39 bases framed from the first base. V and J lose 6 bases and 0 bases, and a span of 8 bases separates them. The germline V gene specifies MDHEN as CDR1 and SYDVKM as CDR2. The library was made by the immunoSEQ multiplex PCR assay. Processing in the source paper ran as follows. A statistical classification framework was built for diagnosing cytomegalovirus status from the catalog of TCR beta chain sequences. TCRdb stores this immuneACCESS table with in-frame sequences only. Part of the clones is absent; in the studies checked, under half of the shortfall reflects unresolved V genes, and no reason is known for the rest. V, J and clone size are those of that table, while D and trimming were read from the DNA. The sample table contains a few hundred thousand clones; only one count was recorded for around 88% of them. Approximately 2.9% of the sample lies in the top ten.

Comments on this clone: What this receptor recognizes is not known. No base quality values were provided; no much bigger clone lies one nucleotide off.

Results and caveats for the whole study, not just this receptor: The validation cohort had no HLA typing available for a later analysis, so co-occurrence within that cohort was assessed over all 120 repertoires. Subsequent analysis determined that TCRs grouped into clusters in the first cohort also showed a tendency toward co-occurrence across the approximately 120 validation repertoires, and 85% to 95% of cluster scores exceeded 0. While some public TCRs were present in many individuals, most TCR sequences turned up only very rarely across donors. A total of fewer than 200 TCR beta chains were listed by the study as associated with cytomegalovirus. The classifier was reported to diagnose cytomegalovirus status with high specificity and sensitivity in both the original cohort and the validation cohort. According to the authors, the approach could potentially be generalized to other disease states and immunological phenotypes. In vitro tests confirmed that three of the cytomegalovirus-associated TCR beta chains recognize cytomegalovirus antigens.

Donors formed part of the validation cohort, which comprised 120 subjects and was distinct from the first cohort of 666 subjects. The sequencing input was PBMCs. This TCR derives from a woman aged 18-35 years in good health and CMV-seronegative. The receptor chain draws on TRBV28 and TRBJ1-1; no D gene call is confident. The bases are TGTGCCAGCAGCCATACTATGAACACTGAAGCTTTCTTT. The resulting protein is CASSHTMNTEAFF.